The entry below gives a single T cell receptor (beta chain) sequence along with its context. Researchers amplified the TCR beta CDR3 regions from RNA transcripts. With the HTBI primer set, the TCR CDR3 went through a first round of RT-PCR. One entry per CDR3 protein, called by TCRdb with MiXCR from the multiplex PCR reads. The table includes some 580,000 distinct CDR3 sequences, 16% detected once. Exclusion followed for patients with uncontrolled infection, other autoimmune disease, pregnancy or lactation. This sample stems from a study of T cells in Graves' hyperthyroidism and ophthalmopathy. This TCR derives from a middle-aged woman with Graves' ophthalmopathy. Material for sequencing was blood.

CDR3 sequence reads: CASSSSGQGLYEQYF. DNA of the CDR3: TGTGCCAGCAGTTCCTCCGGACAGGGTCTCTACGAGCAGTACTTC. V gene TRBV12-3 or TRBV12-4 combines with J gene TRBJ2-7; 8 bases match TRBD1. This CDR3 comprises 15 residues. Trimming took 4 bases from V and 3 from J; bases not matched to a gene: 8.